The 3 T cell receptor beta chains presented below share a single source sample, sequenced in a study of T cell responses to AZD1222 COVID-19 vaccine. Sequencing was performed with immunoSEQ multiplex PCR; in TCRdb, only in-frame clones are kept and a portion is missing. In the table there are 80,000 to 100,000 clones, about 88% of which are singletons. Here the sequenced sample was peripheral blood, taken 28 days after the second AZD1222 dose. The receptors were sampled from an adult who received the AZD1222 COVID-19 vaccine.

The gene calls are TRBV24-1 and TRBJ2-1, with D hard to call. V lost 4 bases, J lost 5 bases, and 5 bases lay in between. Per germline, CDR1 KGHDR and CDR2 SFDVKD. The CDR3 is made up of 12 amino acids. The CDR3 is CATSDPNNEQFF. The CDR3, as DNA: TGTGCCACCAGTGACCCAAACAATGAGCAGTTCTTC.

The rearrangement joins TRBV6-5 to TRBJ2-7, with 7 bases identical to TRBD1. The CDR3 contains 15 residues. V shed 7 bases and J 4 bases; nucleotides not matched to a gene: 13. Germline values: CDR1 MNHEY, CDR2 SVGAGI. The CDR3 sequence is CASNRGQAASYEQYF. As DNA, the CDR3 is TGTGCCAGCAACCGAGGACAGGCCGCATCTTACGAGCAGTACTTC.

This clone has a handful of counts. The chain carries TRBV6-6 and TRBJ1-2; weak D call: TRBD1 (6 bases). V lost 7 bases to trimming and J lost 2 bases, with 11 bases between them. This CDR3 has 13 amino acids. CDR1 is MNHNY, CDR2 SVGAGI, per germline (reference sequence). CDR3 loop: CASIPDRNYGYTF. The CDR3 region has the DNA TGTGCCAGCATCCCGGACAGAAACTATGGCTACACCTTC.